A selection of T cell receptor beta chains follows, all from one sample in a study of metastatic and nonmetastatic thyroid tumors. TCRdb re-called the PCR reads with MiXCR. The table records approximately 35,000 clones, over 12% of them present only once. Input material: blood. The origin of the receptors is a male donor with papillary thyroid cancer or a benign thyroid nodule (not recorded which). Some clones in this sample may be carry-over from other donors' samples. Both conserved end residues are part of each CDR3. D genes are given only for firm matches. Size tells how often a clone was seen (once, few, many) or the class of an expanded clone, and some rows leave it out.

v_gene: TRBV20-1; d_gene: .; j_gene: TRBJ1-4; abundance: many; len: 15; CDR3aa: CSAVERVSGYEKLFF; CDR3nt: TGCAGTGCTGTGGAAAGGGTGTCAGGGTATGAAAAACTGTTTTTT
v_gene: TRBV11-2; d_gene: .; j_gene: TRBJ2-3; abundance: many; len: 16; CDR3aa: CASSLGLGGLSDTQYF; CDR3nt: TGTGCCAGCAGCTTAGGTCTAGGAGGGTTGTCAGATACGCAGTATTTT
v_gene: TRBV9; d_gene: .; j_gene: TRBJ1-2; abundance: many; len: 15; CDR3aa: CASSVRADQPYGYTF; CDR3nt: TGTGCCAGCAGCGTAAGGGCAGACCAACCCTATGGCTACACCTTC
v_gene: TRBV19; d_gene: TRBD2; j_gene: TRBJ2-2; abundance: many; len: 16; CDR3aa: CASSSGTSGSRGELFF; CDR3nt: TGTGCCAGTAGTTCCGGGACTAGCGGGAGTAGGGGGGAGCTGTTTTTT
v_gene: TRBV13; d_gene: .; j_gene: TRBJ2-1; abundance: many; len: 15; CDR3aa: CASSFGDMRYNEQFF; CDR3nt: TGTGCCAGCAGCTTTGGGGATATGCGTTACAATGAGCAGTTCTTC
v_gene: TRBV7-8; d_gene: TRBD1; j_gene: TRBJ1-2; abundance: .; len: 16; CDR3aa: CASSSDGGTGVSGYTF; CDR3nt: TGTGCCAGCAGCTCCGACGGAGGGACAGGGGTTTCTGGCTACACCTTC
v_gene: TRBV9; d_gene: .; j_gene: TRBJ2-3; abundance: many; len: 14; CDR3aa: CASSVGSGTDTQYF; CDR3nt: TGTGCCAGCAGCGTAGGTAGCGGCACAGATACGCAGTATTTT
v_gene: TRBV6-5; d_gene: .; j_gene: TRBJ1-3; abundance: many; len: 14; CDR3aa: CASSYTSGVNTIYF; CDR3nt: TGTGCCAGCAGTTACACCTCAGGTGTAAACACCATATATTTT
v_gene: TRBV6-2/TRBV6-3; d_gene: .; j_gene: TRBJ1-2; abundance: .; len: 16; CDR3aa: CVSSYQSTMPSYDYTF; CDR3nt: TGTGTCAGCAGTTATCAGAGTACTATGCCCTCCTATGACTACACCTTC
v_gene: TRBV19; d_gene: TRBD2; j_gene: TRBJ2-7; abundance: many; len: 16; CDR3aa: CASSITSAGSRYEQYF; CDR3nt: TGTGCCAGTAGTATCACCTCAGCGGGAAGTCGGTACGAGCAGTACTTC
v_gene: TRBV19; d_gene: TRBD2; j_gene: TRBJ2-1; abundance: many; len: 14; CDR3aa: CASRSGLLYNEQFF; CDR3nt: TGTGCCAGTAGGTCGGGACTACTATACAATGAGCAGTTCTTC
v_gene: TRBV19; d_gene: TRBD1; j_gene: TRBJ2-4; abundance: many; len: 16; CDR3aa: CASSPQGALAKNIQYF; CDR3nt: TGTGCCAGTAGTCCCCAGGGGGCTCTAGCCAAAAACATTCAGTACTTC
v_gene: TRBV6-2/TRBV6-3; d_gene: .; j_gene: TRBJ2-1; abundance: few; len: 16; CDR3aa: CASSFRGQWSYNEQFF; CDR3nt: TGTGCCAGCAGTTTCCGCGGGCAGTGGTCCTACAATGAGCAGTTCTTC
v_gene: TRBV7-2; d_gene: TRBD1; j_gene: TRBJ1-2; abundance: many; len: 14; CDR3aa: CASSLTGQGEGYTF; CDR3nt: TGTGCCAGCAGCTTAACGGGACAGGGGGAAGGCTACACCTTC
v_gene: TRBV6-6; d_gene: TRBD2; j_gene: TRBJ2-3; abundance: many; len: 16; CDR3aa: CASSYEGRGLADTQYF; CDR3nt: TGTGCCAGCAGTTACGAAGGTCGAGGACTAGCAGATACGCAGTATTTT
v_gene: TRBV12-3/TRBV12-4; d_gene: TRBD1; j_gene: TRBJ2-7; abundance: medium-sized; len: 12; CDR3aa: CASRLDRNEQYF; CDR3nt: TGTGCCAGCAGGCTGGACAGGAACGAGCAGTACTTC
v_gene: TRBV10-1; d_gene: TRBD2; j_gene: TRBJ2-1; abundance: many; len: 16; CDR3aa: CASSDPGTSGNDEQFF; CDR3nt: TGCGCCAGCAGTGATCCCGGGACTAGCGGGAATGATGAGCAGTTCTTC
v_gene: TRBV7-2; d_gene: TRBD2; j_gene: TRBJ2-3; abundance: many; len: 15; CDR3aa: CASSLTLAGGNTQYF; CDR3nt: TGTGCCAGCAGCTTGACACTAGCGGGAGGAAATACGCAGTATTTT
v_gene: TRBV27; d_gene: .; j_gene: TRBJ2-1; abundance: many; len: 12; CDR3aa: CASSLQGNEQFF; CDR3nt: TGTGCCAGCAGTCTACAGGGCAATGAGCAGTTCTTC
v_gene: TRBV3-1; d_gene: TRBD2; j_gene: TRBJ2-3; abundance: many; len: 15; CDR3aa: CASSLVAGGVDTQYF; CDR3nt: TGTGCCAGCAGCCTAGTAGCGGGAGGGGTAGATACGCAGTATTTT
v_gene: TRBV10-3; d_gene: TRBD2; j_gene: TRBJ2-5; abundance: few; len: 17; CDR3aa: CAISLGLAGGPWETQYF; CDR3nt: TGTGCCATCAGTTTGGGACTAGCGGGAGGCCCGTGGGAGACCCAGTACTTC
v_gene: TRBV6-1; d_gene: TRBD2; j_gene: TRBJ2-7; abundance: many; len: 16; CDR3aa: CASSPGGAGGSYEQYF; CDR3nt: TGTGCCAGCAGTCCTGGGGGGGCGGGAGGTTCCTACGAGCAGTACTTC
v_gene: TRBV7-9; d_gene: TRBD2; j_gene: TRBJ2-7; abundance: many; len: 18; CDR3aa: CASSLPPLRLAGDHEQYF; CDR3nt: TGTGCCAGCAGCTTACCCCCTCTAAGACTAGCGGGAGACCACGAGCAGTACTTC
v_gene: TRBV27; d_gene: TRBD2; j_gene: TRBJ2-3; abundance: many; len: 15; CDR3aa: CASSPSGMSTDTQYF; CDR3nt: TGTGCCAGCAGTCCTAGCGGGATGAGCACAGATACGCAGTATTTT
v_gene: TRBV7-2; d_gene: TRBD2; j_gene: TRBJ2-1; abundance: many; len: 14; CDR3aa: CASSEGLAVGWQFF; CDR3nt: TGTGCCAGCAGCGAGGGACTAGCGGTCGGTTGGCAGTTCTTC
v_gene: TRBV7-8; d_gene: TRBD1; j_gene: TRBJ1-4; abundance: many; len: 15; CDR3aa: CASSPRDRANEKLFF; CDR3nt: TGTGCCAGCAGCCCAAGGGACAGGGCAAATGAAAAACTGTTTTTT
v_gene: TRBV18; d_gene: .; j_gene: TRBJ2-4; abundance: many; len: 16; CDR3aa: CASSPPATADKNIQYF; CDR3nt: TGTGCCAGCTCACCACCGGCGACAGCAGACAAAAACATTCAGTACTTC
v_gene: TRBV30; d_gene: TRBD2; j_gene: TRBJ2-3; abundance: many; len: 13; CDR3aa: CAWTGGSTDTQYF; CDR3nt: TGTGCCTGGACGGGAGGGAGCACAGATACGCAGTATTTT
v_gene: TRBV6-2/TRBV6-3; d_gene: TRBD2; j_gene: TRBJ2-5; abundance: many; len: 14; CDR3aa: CASRPGTSLETQYF; CDR3nt: TGTGCCAGCAGGCCCGGGACTAGCCTCGAGACCCAGTACTTC
v_gene: TRBV10-3; d_gene: .; j_gene: TRBJ1-6; abundance: many; len: 13; CDR3aa: CAIRSSNNSPLHF; CDR3nt: TGTGCCATCAGGTCCTCAAATAATTCACCCCTCCACTTT
v_gene: TRBV7-2; d_gene: .; j_gene: TRBJ2-4; abundance: many; len: 15; CDR3aa: CASSSGQPGANIQYF; CDR3nt: TGTGCCAGCAGCTCTGGACAACCCGGCGCAAACATTCAGTACTTC
v_gene: TRBV7-6; d_gene: TRBD1; j_gene: TRBJ2-7; abundance: many; len: 14; CDR3aa: CASSLGQGSWEQYF; CDR3nt: TGTGCCAGCAGCTTAGGACAGGGGAGTTGGGAGCAGTACTTC
v_gene: TRBV9; d_gene: .; j_gene: TRBJ1-1; abundance: .; len: 14; CDR3aa: CASSPRGVNTEAFF; CDR3nt: TGTGCCAGTAGCCCCCGGGGGGTGAACACTGAAGCTTTCTTT
v_gene: TRBV20-1; d_gene: TRBD1; j_gene: TRBJ2-7; abundance: .; len: 13; CDR3aa: CSSIWDRGYEQYF; CDR3nt: TGCAGTTCTATATGGGACAGGGGCTACGAGCAGTACTTC
v_gene: TRBV28; d_gene: .; j_gene: TRBJ1-5; abundance: many; len: 11; CDR3aa: CASSFNQPQHF; CDR3nt: TGTGCCAGCAGTTTTAATCAGCCCCAGCATTTT
v_gene: TRBV7-8; d_gene: TRBD1; j_gene: TRBJ2-2; abundance: many; len: 16; CDR3aa: CASSLAGQAGAGELFF; CDR3nt: TGTGCCAGCAGCTTAGCTGGACAGGCCGGCGCCGGGGAGCTGTTTTTT
v_gene: TRBV24-1; d_gene: .; j_gene: TRBJ1-3; abundance: many; len: 14; CDR3aa: CATSDLNSGNTIYF; CDR3nt: TGTGCCACCAGTGATTTGAACAGTGGAAACACCATATATTTT
v_gene: TRBV28; d_gene: .; j_gene: TRBJ2-6; abundance: many; len: 17; CDR3aa: CASSLSGQGSGANVLTF; CDR3nt: TGTGCCAGCAGTTTGTCGGGACAAGGCTCTGGGGCCAACGTCCTGACTTTC
v_gene: TRBV27; d_gene: .; j_gene: TRBJ2-7; abundance: .; len: 13; CDR3aa: CASSFNPGNEQYF; CDR3nt: TGTGCCAGCAGTTTCAACCCAGGCAACGAGCAGTACTTC
v_gene: TRBV4-3; d_gene: TRBD1; j_gene: TRBJ2-7; abundance: many; len: 15; CDR3aa: CASSQALTGVYEQYF; CDR3nt: TGCGCCAGCAGCCAAGCCTTGACAGGGGTGTACGAGCAGTACTTC
v_gene: TRBV11-2; d_gene: .; j_gene: TRBJ2-5; abundance: .; len: 14; CDR3aa: CASSVGRVQGTQYF; CDR3nt: TGTGCCAGCAGCGTAGGTAGAGTACAAGGGACCCAGTACTTC
v_gene: TRBV12-3/TRBV12-4; d_gene: TRBD1; j_gene: TRBJ1-1; abundance: .; len: 15; CDR3aa: CASRPSGTENTEAFF; CDR3nt: TGTGCCAGCAGGCCTTCCGGGACAGAGAACACTGAAGCTTTCTTT
v_gene: TRBV5-1; d_gene: TRBD1; j_gene: TRBJ2-7; abundance: .; len: 16; CDR3aa: CASSLPGTGARYEQYF; CDR3nt: TGCGCCAGCAGCTTGCCGGGGACAGGGGCGAGATACGAGCAGTACTTC
v_gene: TRBV11-2; d_gene: .; j_gene: TRBJ2-7; abundance: .; len: 15; CDR3aa: CASRPLADRSYEQYF; CDR3nt: TGTGCCAGCCGCCCCCTAGCGGACAGGTCCTACGAGCAGTACTTC
v_gene: TRBV5-4; d_gene: .; j_gene: TRBJ2-4; abundance: .; len: 18; CDR3aa: CASSLAVGRGLAKNIQYF; CDR3nt: TGTGCCAGCAGCTTGGCGGTGGGCAGGGGCTTAGCCAAAAACATTCAGTACTTC
v_gene: TRBV7-7; d_gene: .; j_gene: TRBJ2-3; abundance: many; len: 14; CDR3aa: CASSLGGAADTQYF; CDR3nt: TGTGCTAGCAGCTTGGGAGGAGCCGCAGATACGCAGTATTTT
v_gene: TRBV11-2; d_gene: .; j_gene: TRBJ2-1; abundance: many; len: 14; CDR3aa: CASSRQILYNEQFF; CDR3nt: TGTGCCAGCAGCCGACAGATACTATACAATGAGCAGTTCTTC
v_gene: TRBV19; d_gene: .; j_gene: TRBJ1-4; abundance: many; len: 16; CDR3aa: CASSISAQGPNEKLFF; CDR3nt: TGTGCCAGTAGTATATCCGCGCAGGGTCCTAATGAAAAACTGTTTTTT
v_gene: TRBV7-9; d_gene: TRBD1; j_gene: TRBJ1-4; abundance: many; len: 16; CDR3aa: CASSFGDRGTNEKLFF; CDR3nt: TGTGCCAGCAGCTTCGGTGACAGGGGAACTAATGAAAAACTGTTTTTT
v_gene: TRBV18; d_gene: .; j_gene: TRBJ1-4; abundance: many; len: 15; CDR3aa: CASSPGQGGNEKLFF; CDR3nt: TGTGCCAGCTCACCGGGTCAAGGTGGGAATGAAAAACTGTTTTTT
v_gene: TRBV11-2; d_gene: TRBD2; j_gene: TRBJ2-5; abundance: once; len: 17; CDR3aa: CASSSDALVAGSETQYF; CDR3nt: TGTGCCAGCAGCTCAGACGCCTTGGTAGCGGGATCGGAGACCCAGTACTTC
v_gene: TRBV5-6; d_gene: .; j_gene: TRBJ1-2; abundance: many; len: 14; CDR3aa: CASSLVRNRYGYTF; CDR3nt: TGTGCCAGCAGCTTGGTGAGGAATCGCTATGGCTACACCTTC
v_gene: TRBV6-4; d_gene: .; j_gene: TRBJ1-5; abundance: once; len: 20; CDR3aa: CASSDSGHRLGRYSNQPQHF; CDR3nt: TGTGCCAGCAGTGACTCTGGGCATCGGCTCGGGCGGTATAGCAATCAGCCCCAGCATTTT
v_gene: TRBV4-1; d_gene: TRBD2; j_gene: TRBJ2-1; abundance: many; len: 19; CDR3aa: CASSQGLAGGSVSYNEQFF; CDR3nt: TGCGCCAGCAGCCAAGGACTAGCGGGAGGGTCGGTGTCCTACAATGAGCAGTTCTTC
v_gene: TRBV20-1; d_gene: TRBD2; j_gene: TRBJ2-3; abundance: many; len: 18; CDR3aa: CSVNGAARGLAGVGTQYF; CDR3nt: TGCAGTGTAAATGGGGCAGCCCGGGGGCTAGCGGGAGTCGGGACGCAGTATTTT
v_gene: TRBV30; d_gene: .; j_gene: TRBJ2-7; abundance: once; len: 13; CDR3aa: CAWASGSGYELFF; CDR3nt: .